This T cell receptor beta chain was captured by sequencing in a study of regulatory T cells in long-lasting Graves disease. Researchers made TCR beta libraries by using iRepertoire HTBI primers and running Arm-PCR on CDR3 regions. TCRdb processed the multiplex PCR reads anew with MiXCR; each CDR3 protein has one entry. Of about 470,000 distinct CDR3 sequences in the sample, under 15% were seen once. This clonotype was observed at least ten times. What it binds is unknown. Indicated time point: newly diagnosed GD, antithyroid drugs for less than 3 months. From PBMCs, RNA was extracted and then used to make the TCR library. This CDR3 region has 16 residues. Trimming left V 6 bases short and J 1 base short, with 18 bases between. Germline lookup yields CDR1 MNHEY and CDR2 SVGEGT. Study-wide findings and caveats: With persistent disease, TRBV28, TRBJ1-2 and TRBJ2-5 were the favored segments.

The same sample was also used in a study of T cells in Graves' hyperthyroidism and ophthalmopathy. That report adds: An initial round of RT-PCR targeting the TCR CDR3 relied on the HTBI primer set. Ophthalmopathy stood apart from stable hyperthyroidism in a 13 V-J model.

The chain uses TRBV6-2 or TRBV6-3 and TRBJ2-5, with D possibly TRBD1 on 6 matching bases. The source of this sequence is a woman aged 25 to 45 with Graves disease. The source material was peripheral blood mononuclear cells (PBMCs), sampled at new diagnosis, from a patient treated with antithyroid drugs. In DNA, the CDR3 is TGTGCCAGCAGCAAGGGGGTCGGGACGGCCCAAGAGACCCAGTACTTC. It specifies CASSKGVGTAQETQYF.